This T cell receptor beta chain was profiled in a study of blood T cell repertoires in COVID-19 (dated by TCRdb to the early 2020s). The study in broad terms: Collaborator samples came from the United States, Italy and Spain and covered acute and convalescent phases of COVID-19. The prospective study material was composed of cDNA or gDNA derived from T cells, B-cell-depleted T cells, or PBMCs. Where HLA class I and class II types were available, the types were taken from metadata supplied by the sample provider, not from assay-based typing. Samples came from the ongoing ImmuneRACE study (first 160 participants) plus 1,254 subjects from 6 global collaborators. The repertoires were released in a freely available public database intended as a resource for research on the immune response to SARS-CoV-2. Deeply sampled blood TCRbeta repertoires from subjects exposed to, actively infected with, or recovered from COVID-19 were included in the dataset. Sample metadata almost always included a de-identified subject ID, COVID-19 status, age in years and sex.

About this clone: There is no known antigen for this receptor. It has no much larger one-base neighbor in the sample; base qualities were not kept.

V is reduced by 1 base and J by 8 bases, leaving a spacing of 20 bases between them. The cysteine opens and the phenylalanine closes a CDR3 of 16 amino acids. CDR3 DNA is the only sequence kept; it has 48 bases, read in frame from the first base. Via the germline V gene (reference sequence), CDR1 is LGHDT and CDR2 YNNKEL. Whole blood was collected in K2EDTA tubes by collaborating institutions according to the institutions' own protocols. Collaborator samples were shipped for TCRbeta analysis as frozen whole blood, isolated PBMCs, or DNA extracted from either sample type. TCRbeta CDR3 regions were amplified from genomic DNA using the immunoSEQ Assay, a bias-controlled multiplex PCR. On the study's bioinformatics: Within the assay, amplification of reference gene primers was used to estimate how many nucleated cells each sample contained. Sequence reads were collapsed and filtered to measure the absolute abundance of every unique TCRbeta CDR3 rearrangement. For each sample, productive Simpson clonality was calculated by taking the square root of Simpson's diversity index across productive rearrangements. Entries here come from immuneACCESS through TCRdb and include only in-frame sequences with V and J called. Some clones fail to appear in such tables; in the studies checked, an unresolved V gene covers under half of the shortfall, and the cause of the remainder is unknown. Clone size and V and J calls were adopted from that table, with D and trimming inferred from the DNA. Recorded for this sample are approximately 130,000 clones; roughly 79% of them occurred a single time. The ten most abundant clones make up 10% to 13% of the sample.

Points the paper makes about the study in general: The quantity of clinical and demographic metadata differed by source and by participant and was supplied without curation.

The origin of this receptor is a human donor in a cohort sampled during active COVID-19. Recombination joined TRBV3-1 (or the pseudogene TRBV3-2) with TRBJ1-2; TRBD1 might be the D gene, on 5 matching bases. Material for sequencing was peripheral blood. The CDR3 reads as follows: CASSQGRQGRIGGYTF. The DNA reads as follows: TGTGCCAGCAGCCAAGGTCGCCAGGGCCGAATAGGGGGCTACACCTTC.